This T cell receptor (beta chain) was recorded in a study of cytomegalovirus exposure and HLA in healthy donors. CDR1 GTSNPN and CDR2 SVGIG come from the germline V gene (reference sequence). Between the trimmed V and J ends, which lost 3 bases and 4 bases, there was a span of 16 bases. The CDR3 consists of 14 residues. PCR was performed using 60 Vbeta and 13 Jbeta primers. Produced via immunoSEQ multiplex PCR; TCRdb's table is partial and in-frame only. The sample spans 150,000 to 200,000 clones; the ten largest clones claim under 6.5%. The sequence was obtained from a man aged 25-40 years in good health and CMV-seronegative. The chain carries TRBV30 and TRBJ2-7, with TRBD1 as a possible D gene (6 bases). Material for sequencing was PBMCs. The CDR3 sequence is CAWRKQGLGYEQYF. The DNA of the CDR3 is TGTGCCTGGAGGAAACAGGGTTTGGGTTACGAGCAGTACTTC.